This T cell receptor beta chain is from a study of T cell responses to AZD1222 COVID-19 vaccine. Study outcomes and limitations: Repertoires were sampled only after the peak T cell response. Just 5 or 6 AZD1222 recipients tested seropositive at baseline. Vaccination with two AZD1222 doses was followed by a rise in Spike-specific TCR breadth and depth. The sample set comprised mostly white British donors with more females, and clonal diversity was possibly underestimated.

Concerning this clone itself: The antigen remains undetermined.

V lost 7 bases, J lost 0 bases, and 13 bases lay in between. Germline V gene lookup returns CDR1 LNHDA and CDR2 SQIVND (reference sequence). The CDR3 sequence is 16 residues long. Clones were read by immunoSEQ multiplex PCR, and TCRdb kept only the in-frame ones, dropping some. The sample lists around 140,000 clones; approximately 90% were seen once. The receptor was derived from an adult who received the AZD1222 COVID-19 vaccine. The specimen was peripheral blood, collected 28 days after the second AZD1222 dose. This chain uses TRBV19 with TRBJ2-6; D is unresolved. CDR3 loop: CASTGPTYSGANVLTF. The CDR3 nucleotides read TGTGCCAGTACCGGACCGACGTACTCTGGGGCCAACGTCCTGACTTTC.